This T cell receptor beta chain was identified during a study of cytomegalovirus exposure and HLA in healthy donors. Findings and caveats of the study: When analyzed later, the rates of TCR association showed variation by HLA locus, with DRB1 the most and HLA-C the fewest. A later analysis by the authors found several of the most significant clusters apparently linked to common viral pathogens. Some TCR beta chains (around 180 of them) were listed as cytomegalovirus-associated.

The length of the CDR3 is 16 residues. J was trimmed by 2 bases and V by 5 bases; bases with no gene match: 10. Per germline, CDR1 SEHNR and CDR2 FQNEAQ (reference sequence). With regard to this clone: Its antigen is as yet unknown.

Primers for the PCR totalled 60 Vbeta and 13 Jbeta. Profiled with immunoSEQ multiplex PCR; TCRdb holds only in-frame clones, not every one. The sample holds 250,000 or so clones; around nine tenths are singletons and the top ten take 1.5% to 2%. The receptor comes from a girl aged 2-10 years in good health and CMV-seronegative. The sequenced sample was PBMCs. This chain connects TRBV7-9 to TRBJ2-3; 7 positions match TRBD2. CDR3 bases: TGTGCCAGCAGCCCACTAGCGAAGGTTTCCACAGATACGCAGTATTTT. Translating it yields CASSPLAKVSTDTQYF.